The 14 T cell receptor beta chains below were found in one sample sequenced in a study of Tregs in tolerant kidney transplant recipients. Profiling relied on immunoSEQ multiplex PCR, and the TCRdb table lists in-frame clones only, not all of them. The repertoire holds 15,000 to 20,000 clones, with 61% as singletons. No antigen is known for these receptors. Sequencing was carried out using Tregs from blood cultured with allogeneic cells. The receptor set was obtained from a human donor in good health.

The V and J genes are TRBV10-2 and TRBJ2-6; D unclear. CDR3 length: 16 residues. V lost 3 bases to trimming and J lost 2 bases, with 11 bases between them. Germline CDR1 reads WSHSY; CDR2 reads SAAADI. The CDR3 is CASSDKGKAGANVLTF. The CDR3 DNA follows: TGCGCCAGCAGTGATAAAGGGAAGGCTGGGGCCAACGTCCTGACTTTC.

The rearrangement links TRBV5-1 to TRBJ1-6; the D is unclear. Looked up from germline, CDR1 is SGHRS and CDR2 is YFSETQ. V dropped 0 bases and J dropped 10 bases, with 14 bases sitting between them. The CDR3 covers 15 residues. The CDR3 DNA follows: TGCGCCAGCAGCTTGGGCAGGAATGATGGGTCACCCCTCCACTTT. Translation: CASSLGRNDGSPLHF.

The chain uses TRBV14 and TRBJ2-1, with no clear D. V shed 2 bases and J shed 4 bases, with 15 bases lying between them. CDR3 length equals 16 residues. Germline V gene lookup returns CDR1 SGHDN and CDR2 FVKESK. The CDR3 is CASSQMGRRIYNEQFF. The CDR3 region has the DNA TGTGCCAGCAGCCAAATGGGCAGGAGAATTTACAATGAGCAGTTCTTC. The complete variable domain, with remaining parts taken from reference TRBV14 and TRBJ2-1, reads EAGVTQFPSHSVIEKGQTVTLRCDPISGHDNLYWYRRVMGKEIKFLLHFVKESKQDESGMPNNRFLAERTGGTYSTLKVQPAELEDSGVYFCASSQMGRRIYNEQFFGPGTRLTVL.

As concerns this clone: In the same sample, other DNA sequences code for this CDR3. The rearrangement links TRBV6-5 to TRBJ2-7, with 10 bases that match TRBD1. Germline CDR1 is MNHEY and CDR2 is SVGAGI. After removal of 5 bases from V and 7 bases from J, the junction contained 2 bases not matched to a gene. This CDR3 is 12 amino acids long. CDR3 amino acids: CASSRTGGEQYF. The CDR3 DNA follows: TGTGCCAGCAGTCGGACAGGGGGAGAGCAGTACTTC.

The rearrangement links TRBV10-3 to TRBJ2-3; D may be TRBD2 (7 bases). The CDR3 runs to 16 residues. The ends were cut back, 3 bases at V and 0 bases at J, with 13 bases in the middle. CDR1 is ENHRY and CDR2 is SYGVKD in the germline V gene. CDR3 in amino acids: CAISELRGASTDTQYF. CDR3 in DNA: TGTGCCATCAGTGAACTACGGGGGGCAAGCACAGATACGCAGTATTTT.

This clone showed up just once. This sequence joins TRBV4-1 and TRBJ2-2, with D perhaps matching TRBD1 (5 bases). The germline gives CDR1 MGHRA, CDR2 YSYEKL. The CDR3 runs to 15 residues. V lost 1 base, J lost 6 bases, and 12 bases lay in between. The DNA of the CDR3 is TGCGCCAGCAGCCAAGTCCAGGGTCTTGCCGGGGAGCTGTTTTTT. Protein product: CASSQVQGLAGELFF.

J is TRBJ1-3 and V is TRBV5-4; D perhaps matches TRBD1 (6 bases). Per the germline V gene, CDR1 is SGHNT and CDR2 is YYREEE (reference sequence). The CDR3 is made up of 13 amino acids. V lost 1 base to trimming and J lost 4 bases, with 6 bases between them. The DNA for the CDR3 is TGTGCCAGCAGCTTGACAGGGGGAAACACCATATATTTT. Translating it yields CASSLTGGNTIYF.

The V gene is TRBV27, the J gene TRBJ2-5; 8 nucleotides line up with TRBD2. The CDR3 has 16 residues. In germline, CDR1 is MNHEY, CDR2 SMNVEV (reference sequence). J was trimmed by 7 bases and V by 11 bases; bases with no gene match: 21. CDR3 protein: CASSTPSGSGVGTQYF. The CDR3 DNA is TGTGCCTCCTCCACCCCCAGCGGGAGCGGAGTAGGGACCCAGTACTTC.

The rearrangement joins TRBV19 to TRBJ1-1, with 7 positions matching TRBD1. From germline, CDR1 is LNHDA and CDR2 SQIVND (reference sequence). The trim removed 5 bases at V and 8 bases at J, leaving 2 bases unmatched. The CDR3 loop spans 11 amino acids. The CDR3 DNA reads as TGTGCCAGTAGTCCGGGACAGGAAGCTTTCTTT. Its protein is CASSPGQEAFF.

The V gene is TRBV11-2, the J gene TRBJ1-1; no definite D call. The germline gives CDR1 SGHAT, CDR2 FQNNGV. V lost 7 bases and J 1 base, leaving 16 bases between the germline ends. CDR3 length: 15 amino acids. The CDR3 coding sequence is TGTGCCAGCACCGAAAGGTACGCCTCGAACACTGAAGCTTTCTTT. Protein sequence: CASTERYASNTEAFF.

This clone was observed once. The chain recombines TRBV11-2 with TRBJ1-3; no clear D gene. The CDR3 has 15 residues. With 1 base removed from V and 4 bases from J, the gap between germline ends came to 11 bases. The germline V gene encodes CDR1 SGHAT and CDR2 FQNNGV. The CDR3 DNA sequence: TGTGCCAGCAGCTTAGGGAGCTCTGGAGGAAACACCATATATTTT. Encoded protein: CASSLGSSGGNTIYF.

The CDR3 here is CASSAARGVSKNIQYF. DNA for the CDR3: TGTGCCAGCAGTGCGGCCCGGGGGGTTTCCAAAAACATTCAGTACTTC. The chain employs TRBV2 and TRBJ2-4; the match to TRBD2 covers 7 bases. The CDR3 spans 16 residues. Losses at the gene ends were 4 bases for V and 2 bases for J; bases not matched to a gene: 8. Germline loops: CDR1 SNHLY, CDR2 FYNNEI.

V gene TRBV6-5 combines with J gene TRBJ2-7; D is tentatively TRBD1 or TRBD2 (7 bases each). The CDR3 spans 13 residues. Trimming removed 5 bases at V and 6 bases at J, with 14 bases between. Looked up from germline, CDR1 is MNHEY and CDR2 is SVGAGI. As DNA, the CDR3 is TGTGCCAGCAGTGGGAGGGGGCGAGGCGAGCAGTACTTC. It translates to CASSGRGRGEQYF.

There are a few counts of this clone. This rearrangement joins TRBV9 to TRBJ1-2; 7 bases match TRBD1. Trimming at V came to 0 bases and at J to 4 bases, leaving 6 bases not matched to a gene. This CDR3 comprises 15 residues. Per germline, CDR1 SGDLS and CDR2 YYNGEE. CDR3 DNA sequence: TGTGCCAGCAGCGTAGTTCCGGGACAGACCTATGGCTACACCTTC. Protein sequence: CASSVVPGQTYGYTF.